This is a list of T cell receptor beta chains from one sample in a study of control samples from healthy donors and cancer patients. Profiled with immunoSEQ multiplex PCR; TCRdb holds only in-frame clones, not every one. In the table there are about 100,000 clones, more than 75% of which are singletons. Specimen: blood. The receptors stem from a woman aged 45-59 years in good health. The conserved cysteine and the conserved F or W are not part of the CDR3 here. A D gene is named only where the DNA matches it firmly.

.	TRBV2	ASSERGDTQY
.	TRBV24-1	ATSDPAGGKYNEQF
.	TRBV18	ASSPRRVSSYEQY
.	TRBV7-9	ASSLTAGDQPQH
TRBD1	TRBV18	ASSPSGGEGSPLH
.	TRBV3-1/TRBV3-2	ASSHPGTDTQY
TRBD1	TRBV12-3/TRBV12-4	ASSSDRGRPLH
.	TRBV7-3	ASSFTSGQSAGELF
TRBD2	TRBV24-1	ATSPGGGTFESEQF
TRBD2	TRBV24-1	ATSDPQTSALGDEQF
.	TRBV4-2	ASSQDRAARKQF
.	TRBV18	ASSLRGGANTGELF
TRBD2	TRBV20-1	SASPLTGGQETQY
.	TRBV5-8	ASSLVGRGQQPQH
TRBD2	TRBV6-2/TRBV6-3	ASGPAGGLLGDSSYNEQF
.	TRBV15	ATSRVGGADNEQF
.	TRBV19	ASGLDQGNEQF
.	TRBV2	ASGTPELNTEAF
.	TRBV6-2/TRBV6-3	ASSYPATGRGPQETQY
TRBD2	TRBV4-3	ASSQEPGGASQGEQF
.	TRBV3-1/TRBV3-2	ASSQGPKGPPLH
TRBD1	TRBV6-5	ASKLTGGRVTEAF
.	TRBV15	ATSSRAGANVLT
TRBD1	TRBV7-2	ASSFGTERSSYNEQF
.	TRBV7-3	ASSLGGPLSDEQF
.	TRBV9	ASSTSSNQPQH
.	TRBV18	ASSLYNEQF
TRBD2	TRBV28	ASSTKRGRLE
.	TRBV19	ATTRQPNTEAF
.	TRBV6-1	ASSGSPVISGRYSNQPQH
.	TRBV5-6	ASSIGTWTEAF
.	TRBV30	AWNRGEAF
TRBD2	TRBV6-5	ASSPGTSGRTKQF
TRBD2	TRBV6-5	ASSYSTSGMRDEQF
TRBD1	TRBV3-1/TRBV3-2	ASSQGTGRNQPQH
TRBD1	TRBV5-6	ASRSRTGTSSYNSPLH
.	TRBV3-1/TRBV3-2	ASSPYPGGSSYEQY
TRBD2	TRBV20-1	SASGTSGGLDTQY
.	TRBV9	ASSEGGLGNQPQH
.	TRBV3-1/TRBV3-2	ASSLYFRPYEQY
.	TRBV20-1	SASPSRGRNSPLH
.	TRBV7-2	ASSGGLYNSPLH
.	TRBV19	ASSILIQGGQETQY
.	TRBV27	ASSFLTAEETDTQY
TRBD1	TRBV7-9	ASSHGTGFYNSPLH
.	TRBV27	ASTIRGGSTEAF